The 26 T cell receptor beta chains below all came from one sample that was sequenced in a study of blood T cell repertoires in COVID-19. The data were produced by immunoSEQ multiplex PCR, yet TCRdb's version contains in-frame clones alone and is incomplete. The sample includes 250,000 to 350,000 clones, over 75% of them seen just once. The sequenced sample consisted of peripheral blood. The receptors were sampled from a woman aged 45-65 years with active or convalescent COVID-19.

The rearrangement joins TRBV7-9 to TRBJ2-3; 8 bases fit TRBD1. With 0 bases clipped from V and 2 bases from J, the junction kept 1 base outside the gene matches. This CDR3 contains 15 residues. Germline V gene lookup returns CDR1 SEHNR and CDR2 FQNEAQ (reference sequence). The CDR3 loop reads CASSLAGQATDTQYF. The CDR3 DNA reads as TGTGCCAGCAGCTTAGCGGGACAGGCCACAGATACGCAGTATTTT. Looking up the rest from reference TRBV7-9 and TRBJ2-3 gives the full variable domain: DTGVSQNPRHKITKRGQNVTFRCDPISEHNRLYWYRQTLGQGPEFLTYFQNEAQLEKSRLLSDRFSAERPKGSFSTLEIQRTEQGDSAMYLCASSLAGQATDTQYFGPGTRLTVL.

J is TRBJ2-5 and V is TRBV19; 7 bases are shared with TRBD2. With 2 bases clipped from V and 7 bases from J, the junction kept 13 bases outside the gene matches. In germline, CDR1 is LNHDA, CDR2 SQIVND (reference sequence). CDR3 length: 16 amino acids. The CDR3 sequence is CASSITPSGKSGTQYF. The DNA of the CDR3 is TGTGCCAGTAGTATAACCCCTAGCGGCAAGAGCGGGACCCAGTACTTC.

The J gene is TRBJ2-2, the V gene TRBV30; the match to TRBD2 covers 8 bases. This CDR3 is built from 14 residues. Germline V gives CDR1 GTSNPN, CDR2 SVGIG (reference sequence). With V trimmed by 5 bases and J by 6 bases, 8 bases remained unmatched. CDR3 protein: CAWGGLGLPGELFF. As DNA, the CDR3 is TGTGCCTGGGGGGGACTAGGCCTTCCCGGGGAGCTGTTTTTT.

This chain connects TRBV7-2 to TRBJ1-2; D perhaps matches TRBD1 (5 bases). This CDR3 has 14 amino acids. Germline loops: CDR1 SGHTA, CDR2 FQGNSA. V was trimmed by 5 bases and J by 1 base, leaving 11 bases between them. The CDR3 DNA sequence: TGTGCCAGCAGCCTTGACAGTCTTAACTATGGCTACACCTTC. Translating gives CASSLDSLNYGYTF.

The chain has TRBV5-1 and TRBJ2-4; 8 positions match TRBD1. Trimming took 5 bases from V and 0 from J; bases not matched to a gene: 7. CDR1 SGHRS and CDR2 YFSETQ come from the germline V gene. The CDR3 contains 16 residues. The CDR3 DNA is TGCGCCAGCAGTACCGGACAGGGCTTAGCCAAAAACATTCAGTACTTC. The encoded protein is CASSTGQGLAKNIQYF.

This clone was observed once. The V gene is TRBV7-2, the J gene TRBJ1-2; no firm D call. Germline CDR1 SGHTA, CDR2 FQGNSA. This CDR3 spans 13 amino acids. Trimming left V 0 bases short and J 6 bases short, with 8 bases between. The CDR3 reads CASSLATRNGYTF. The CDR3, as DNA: TGTGCCAGCAGCTTAGCGACTAGGAATGGCTACACCTTC.

CDR3 in amino acids: CASSLSPTGLREQYF. CDR3 nucleotide sequence: TGTGCCAGCAGCTTATCTCCGACAGGCCTCCGGGAGCAGTACTTC. V is TRBV7-2 and J is TRBJ2-7; tentatively, D is TRBD1 (6 bases). Germline-derived CDR1 and CDR2 are SGHTA and FQGNSA. Between the trimmed V and J ends, which lost 2 bases and 7 bases, there was a span of 18 bases. The CDR3 has 15 residues.

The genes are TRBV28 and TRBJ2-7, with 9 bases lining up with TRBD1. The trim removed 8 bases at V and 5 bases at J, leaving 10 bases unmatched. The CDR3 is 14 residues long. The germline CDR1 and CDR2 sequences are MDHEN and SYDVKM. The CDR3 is CASRGGDRVHEQYF. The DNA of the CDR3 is TGTGCCAGCCGTGGGGGGGACAGGGTCCACGAGCAGTACTTC.

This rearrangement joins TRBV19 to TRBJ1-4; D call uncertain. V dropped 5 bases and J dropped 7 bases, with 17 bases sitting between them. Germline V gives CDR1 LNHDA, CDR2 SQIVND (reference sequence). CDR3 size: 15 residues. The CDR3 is CASSPGLGEGEKLFF. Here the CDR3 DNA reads TGTGCCAGTAGTCCCGGACTGGGCGAAGGTGAAAAACTGTTTTTT.

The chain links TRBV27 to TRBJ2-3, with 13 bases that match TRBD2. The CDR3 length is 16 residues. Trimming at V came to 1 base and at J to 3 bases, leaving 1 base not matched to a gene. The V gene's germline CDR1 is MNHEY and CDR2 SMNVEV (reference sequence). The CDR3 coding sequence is TGTGCCAGCAGTTTATTGGGACTAGCGGGAACAGATACGCAGTATTTT. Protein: CASSLLGLAGTDTQYF.

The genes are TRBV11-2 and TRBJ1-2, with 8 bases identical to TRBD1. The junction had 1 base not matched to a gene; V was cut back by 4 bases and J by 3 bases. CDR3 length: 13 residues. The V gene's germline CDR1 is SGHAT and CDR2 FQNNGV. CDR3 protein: CASSSTGDYGYTF. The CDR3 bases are TGTGCCAGCAGCTCGACAGGGGACTATGGCTACACCTTC.

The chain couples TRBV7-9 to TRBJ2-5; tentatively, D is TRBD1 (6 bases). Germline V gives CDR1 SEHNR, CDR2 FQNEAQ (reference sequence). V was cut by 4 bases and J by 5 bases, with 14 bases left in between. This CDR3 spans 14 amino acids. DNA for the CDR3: TGTGCCAGCAGCTCAGTCAGTACAGGGGAGACCCAGTACTTC. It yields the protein CASSSVSTGETQYF.

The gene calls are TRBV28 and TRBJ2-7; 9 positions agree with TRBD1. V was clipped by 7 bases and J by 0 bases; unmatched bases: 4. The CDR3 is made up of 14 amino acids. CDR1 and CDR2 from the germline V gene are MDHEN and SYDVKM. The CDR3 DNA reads TGTGCCAGCATAACAGGGGGCTCCTCCTACGAGCAGTACTTC. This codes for CASITGGSSYEQYF.

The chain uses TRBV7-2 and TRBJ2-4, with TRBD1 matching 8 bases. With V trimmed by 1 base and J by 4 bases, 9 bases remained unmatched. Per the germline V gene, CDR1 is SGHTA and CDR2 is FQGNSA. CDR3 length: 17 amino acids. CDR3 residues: CASSLGQGWGLKNIQYF. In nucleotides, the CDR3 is TGTGCCAGCAGCTTAGGACAGGGGTGGGGGTTAAAAAACATTCAGTACTTC.

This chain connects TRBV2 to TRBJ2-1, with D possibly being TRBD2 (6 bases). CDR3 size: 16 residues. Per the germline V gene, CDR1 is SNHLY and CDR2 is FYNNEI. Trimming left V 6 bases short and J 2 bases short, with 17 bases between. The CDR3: CASRNQLALTYNEQFF. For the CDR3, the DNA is TGTGCCAGCAGAAATCAACTAGCCCTAACCTACAATGAGCAGTTCTTC.

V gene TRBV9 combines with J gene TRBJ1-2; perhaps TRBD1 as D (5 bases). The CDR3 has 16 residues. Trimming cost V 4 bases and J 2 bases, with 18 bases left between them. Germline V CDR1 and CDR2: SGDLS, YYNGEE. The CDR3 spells CASSLGGDLPNYGYTF. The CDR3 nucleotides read TGTGCCAGCAGCCTAGGCGGGGACCTTCCCAACTATGGCTACACCTTC.

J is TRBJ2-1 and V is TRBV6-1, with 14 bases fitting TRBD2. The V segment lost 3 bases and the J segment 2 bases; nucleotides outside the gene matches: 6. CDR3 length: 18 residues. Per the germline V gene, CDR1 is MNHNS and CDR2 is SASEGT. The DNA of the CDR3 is TGTGCCAGCAGTGAGGGGGGACTAGCGGGAGCAGCCTACAATGAGCAGTTCTTC. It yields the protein CASSEGGLAGAAYNEQFF.

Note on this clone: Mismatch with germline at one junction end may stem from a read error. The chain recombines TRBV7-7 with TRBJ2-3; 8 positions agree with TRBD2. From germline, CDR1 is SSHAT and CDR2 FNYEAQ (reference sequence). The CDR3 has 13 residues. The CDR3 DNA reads TGTGCTAGCAGCAGCCGGGGGGGGGATACGCAGTATTTT. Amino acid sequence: CASSSRGGDTQYF. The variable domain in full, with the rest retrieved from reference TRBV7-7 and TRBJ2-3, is GAGVSQSPRYKVTKRGQDVTLRCDPISSHATLYWYQQALGQGPEFLTYFNYEAQPDKSGLPSDRFSAERPEGSISTLTIQRTEQRDSAMYRCASSSRGGDTQYFGPGTRLTVL.

CDR3 protein: CASSLAEVPLTEAFF. The CDR3 region has the DNA TGTGCCAGCAGTTTAGCCGAGGTCCCGCTCACTGAAGCTTTCTTT. This sequence joins TRBV27 and TRBJ1-1; D is undetermined. Germline V gene sequence: CDR1 MNHEY, CDR2 SMNVEV (reference sequence). The CDR3 sequence is 15 residues long. V lost 2 bases and J 4 bases, leaving 14 bases between the germline ends.

The CDR3 sequence is CASSFRFGTGYNEQFF. In nucleotides, the CDR3 is TGCGCCAGCAGCTTCCGATTCGGGACAGGCTACAATGAGCAGTTCTTC. V is TRBV4-1 and J is TRBJ2-1; TRBD1 agrees at 8 bases. The germline V gene has CDR1 MGHRA and CDR2 YSYEKL. Trimming removed 5 bases from V and 3 bases from J; junction bases left unmatched: 9. CDR3 length: 16 residues.

CDR3 region: CASSGQFSSYNEQFF. As DNA, the CDR3 is TGTGCCAGCAGTGGACAGTTCAGCTCCTACAATGAGCAGTTCTTC. The chain links TRBV7-2 to TRBJ2-1; tentatively, D is TRBD1 (6 bases). Germline CDR1 is SGHTA and CDR2 is FQGNSA. The CDR3 totals 15 residues. Between the trimmed V and J ends, which lost 6 bases and 0 bases, there was a span of 12 bases.

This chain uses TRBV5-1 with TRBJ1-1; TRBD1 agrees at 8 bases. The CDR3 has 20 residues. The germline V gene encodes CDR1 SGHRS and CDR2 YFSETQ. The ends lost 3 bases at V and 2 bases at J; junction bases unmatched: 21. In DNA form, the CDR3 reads TGCGCCAGCAGCTCAACCGGGACAGGACCAAATGGGATAATTAACACTGAAGCTTTCTTT. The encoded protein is CASSSTGTGPNGIINTEAFF.

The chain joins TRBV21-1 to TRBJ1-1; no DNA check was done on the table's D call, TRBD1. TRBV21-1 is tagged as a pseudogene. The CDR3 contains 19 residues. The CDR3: CASSKCPWTGPVGATEAFF. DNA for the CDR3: TGTGCCAGCAGCAAATGCCCCTGGACAGGGCCGGTTGGGGCCACTGAAGCTTTCTTT.

This chain's CDR3 is CASSSGQGAAYGYTF. CDR3 DNA sequence: TGTGCCAGCAGCTCCGGACAGGGAGCGGCCTATGGCTACACCTTC. The rearrangement uses TRBV7-2 and TRBJ1-2; 8 bases align to TRBD1. CDR1 and CDR2 from the germline V gene are SGHTA and FQGNSA. The ends lost 4 bases at V and 4 bases at J; junction bases unmatched: 8. There are 15 residues in the CDR3.

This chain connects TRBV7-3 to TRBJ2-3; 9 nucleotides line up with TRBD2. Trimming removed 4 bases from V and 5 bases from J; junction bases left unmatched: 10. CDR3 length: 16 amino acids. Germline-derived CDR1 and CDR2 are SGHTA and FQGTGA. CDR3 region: CASSSLAGGPGDTQYF. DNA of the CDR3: TGTGCCAGCAGCTCATTGGCGGGGGGGCCTGGAGATACGCAGTATTTT.

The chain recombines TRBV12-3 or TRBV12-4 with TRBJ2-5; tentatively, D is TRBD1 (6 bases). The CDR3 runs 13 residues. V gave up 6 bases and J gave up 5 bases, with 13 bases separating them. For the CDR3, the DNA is TGTGCCAGCAGCCTTAACAGGGTCGAGACCCAGTACTTC. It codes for CASSLNRVETQYF.